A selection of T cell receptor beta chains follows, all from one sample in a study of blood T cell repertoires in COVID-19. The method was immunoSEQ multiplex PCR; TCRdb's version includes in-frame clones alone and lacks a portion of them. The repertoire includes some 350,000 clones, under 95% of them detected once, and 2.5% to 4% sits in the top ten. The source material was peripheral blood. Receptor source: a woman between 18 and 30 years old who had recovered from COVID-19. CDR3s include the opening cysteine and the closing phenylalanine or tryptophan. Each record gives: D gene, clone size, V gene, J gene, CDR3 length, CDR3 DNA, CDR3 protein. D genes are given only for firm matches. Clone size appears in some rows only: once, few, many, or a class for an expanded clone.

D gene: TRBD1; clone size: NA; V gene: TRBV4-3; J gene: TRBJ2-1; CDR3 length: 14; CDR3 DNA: TGCGCCAGCAGCCAAGGGACAGGGGGCGATGAGCAGTTCTTC; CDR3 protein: CASSQGTGGDEQFF
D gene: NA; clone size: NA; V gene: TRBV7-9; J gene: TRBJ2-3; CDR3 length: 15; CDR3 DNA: TGTGCCAGCAGCTTAGGTACAGGCCCCACAGATACGCAGTATTTT; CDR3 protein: CASSLGTGPTDTQYF
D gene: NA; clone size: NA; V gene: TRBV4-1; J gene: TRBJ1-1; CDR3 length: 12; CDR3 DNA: TGCGCCAGCAGCCTCACAGGGTCTGAAGCTTTCTTT; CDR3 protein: CASSLTGSEAFF
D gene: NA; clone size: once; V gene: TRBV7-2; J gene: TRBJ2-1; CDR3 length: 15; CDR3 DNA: TGTGCCAGCAGCTTAGATAGCGGCTCCTACAATGAGCAGTTCTTC; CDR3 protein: CASSLDSGSYNEQFF
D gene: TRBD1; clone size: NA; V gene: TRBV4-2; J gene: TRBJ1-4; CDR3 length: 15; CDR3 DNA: TGTGCCAGCAGCCAGGTCGGACAGGGTGGTGAAAAACTGTTTTTT; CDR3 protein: CASSQVGQGGEKLFF
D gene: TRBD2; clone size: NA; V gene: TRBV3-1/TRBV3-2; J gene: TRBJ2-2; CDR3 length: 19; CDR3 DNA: TGTGCCAGCAGCCAAGATAACGAGCGGGAGGGCGCTAACACCGGGGAGCTGTTTTTT; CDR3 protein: CASSQDNEREGANTGELFF
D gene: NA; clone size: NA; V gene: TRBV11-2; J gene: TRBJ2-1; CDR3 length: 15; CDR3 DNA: TGTGCCAGCAGCTCTATAGGACGGGATTACAATGAGCAGTTCTTC; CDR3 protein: CASSSIGRDYNEQFF
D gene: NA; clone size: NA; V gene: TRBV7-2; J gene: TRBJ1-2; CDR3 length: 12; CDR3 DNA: TGTGCCAGCAGCGGCAACATCTATGGCTACACCTTC; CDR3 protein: CASSGNIYGYTF
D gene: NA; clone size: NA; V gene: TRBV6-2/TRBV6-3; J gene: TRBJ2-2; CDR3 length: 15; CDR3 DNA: TGTGCCAGCAGTTACGGCGGGACGGCGGGCGGGGAGCTGTTTTTT; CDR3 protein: CASSYGGTAGGELFF
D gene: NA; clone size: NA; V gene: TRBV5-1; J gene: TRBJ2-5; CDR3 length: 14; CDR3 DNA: TGCGCCAGCACCCCTAATGGCGGACAAGAGACCCAGTACTTC; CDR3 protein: CASTPNGGQETQYF
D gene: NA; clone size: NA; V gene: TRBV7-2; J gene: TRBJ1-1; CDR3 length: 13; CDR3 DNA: TGTGCCAGCAGCTGGACAGAGAACACTGAAGCTTTCTTT; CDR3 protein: CASSWTENTEAFF
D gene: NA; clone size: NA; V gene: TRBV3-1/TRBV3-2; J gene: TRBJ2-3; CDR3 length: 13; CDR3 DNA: TGTGCCAGCAGCGGGGGGAGTGCGGATACGCAGTATTTT; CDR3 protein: CASSGGSADTQYF
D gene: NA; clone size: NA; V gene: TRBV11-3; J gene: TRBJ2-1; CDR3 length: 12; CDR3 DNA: TGTGCCAGCAGCTTCCCCCAGGATGAGCAGTTCTTC; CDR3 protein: CASSFPQDEQFF
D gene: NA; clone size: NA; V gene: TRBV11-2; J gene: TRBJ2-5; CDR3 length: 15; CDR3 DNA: TGTGCCAGCAGCCTCTGGGACTCTTCCCGGGAGACCCAGTACTTC; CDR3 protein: CASSLWDSSRETQYF
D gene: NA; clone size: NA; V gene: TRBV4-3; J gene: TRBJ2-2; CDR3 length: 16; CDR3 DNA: TGCGCCAGCAGCCAAGAAGGCCAGGGGAACACCGGGGAGCTGTTTTTT; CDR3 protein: CASSQEGQGNTGELFF
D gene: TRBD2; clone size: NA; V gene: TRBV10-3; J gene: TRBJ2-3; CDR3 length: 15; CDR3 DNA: TGTGCCATCAGTGATAAGCGGGAGGGTGCAGATACGCAGTATTTT; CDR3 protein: CAISDKREGADTQYF
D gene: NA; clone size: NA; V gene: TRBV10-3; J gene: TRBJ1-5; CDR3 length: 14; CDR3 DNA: TGTGCCATCAGTGAGAAAAGGGAGGCCGTTGCCCAGCATTTT; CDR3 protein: CAISEKREAVAQHF
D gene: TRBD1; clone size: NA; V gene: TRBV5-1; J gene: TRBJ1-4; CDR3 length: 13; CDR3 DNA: TGCGCCAGCAGCGGGGAGACAGGGGAAAAACTGTTTTTT; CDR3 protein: CASSGETGEKLFF
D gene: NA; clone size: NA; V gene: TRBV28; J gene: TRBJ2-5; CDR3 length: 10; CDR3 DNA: TGTGCCAGCGGGGGGGCCGCCCAGTACTTC; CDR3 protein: CASGGAAQYF
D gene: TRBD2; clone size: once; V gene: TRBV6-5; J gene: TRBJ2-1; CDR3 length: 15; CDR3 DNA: TGTGCCAGCAGGACGACTAGCGGGAGTTTGAATGAGCAGTTCTTC; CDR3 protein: CASRTTSGSLNEQFF
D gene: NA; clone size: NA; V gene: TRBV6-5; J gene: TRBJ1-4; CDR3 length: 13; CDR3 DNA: TGTGCCAGCAGTCTCAATAGGGGGGAAAAACTGTTTTTT; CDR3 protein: CASSLNRGEKLFF
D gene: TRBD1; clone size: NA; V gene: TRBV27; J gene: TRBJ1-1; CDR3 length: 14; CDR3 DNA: TGTGCCAGCAGTTTCCGGGACAGGATCACTGAAGCTTTCTTT; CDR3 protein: CASSFRDRITEAFF
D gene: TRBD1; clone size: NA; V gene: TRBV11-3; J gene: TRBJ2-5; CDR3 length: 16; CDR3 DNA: TGTGCCAGCAGCTTAGAAGACGGCGTTTCAGGGGGGACCCAGTACTTC; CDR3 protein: CASSLEDGVSGGTQYF
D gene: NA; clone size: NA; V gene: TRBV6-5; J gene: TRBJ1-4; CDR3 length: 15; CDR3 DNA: TGTGCCAGCAGTCTTACAGGGAATTCTAATGAAAAACTGTTTTTT; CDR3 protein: CASSLTGNSNEKLFF
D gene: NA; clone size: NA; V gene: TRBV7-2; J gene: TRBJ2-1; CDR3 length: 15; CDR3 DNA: TGTGCCAGCAGCTTGGCTTTTGCCTCCTACAATGAGCAGTTCTTC; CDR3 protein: CASSLAFASYNEQFF
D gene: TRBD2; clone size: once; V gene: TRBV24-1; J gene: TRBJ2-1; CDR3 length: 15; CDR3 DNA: TGTGCCACCAGTGATTTGGCGGGAGGAGGCGATGAGCAGTTCTTC; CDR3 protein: CATSDLAGGGDEQFF
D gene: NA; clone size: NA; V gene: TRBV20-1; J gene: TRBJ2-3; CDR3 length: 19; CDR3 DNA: TGCAGTGCTAGTTTCGGAGAAAAAACGTCCCGGGTCCACACAGATACGCAGTATTTT; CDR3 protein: CSASFGEKTSRVHTDTQYF
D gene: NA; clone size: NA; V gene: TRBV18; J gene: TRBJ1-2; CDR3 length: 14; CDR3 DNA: TGTGCCAGCTCCCAGATGTCAGGAAACTATGGCTACACCTTC; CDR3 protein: CASSQMSGNYGYTF